The next 25 T cell receptor beta chains were all read from a single sample in a study of T cells in Graves' hyperthyroidism and ophthalmopathy. Amplification targeted TCR beta CDR3 regions from RNA transcripts. TCR CDR3 regions were first amplified by RT-PCR with HTBI primers. One entry per CDR3 protein, called by TCRdb with MiXCR from the multiplex PCR reads. The sample gives 600,000 to 700,000 distinct CDR3 sequences, 45% of which show up once; 6.5% to 9% is in the top ten. Sequences were obtained from peripheral blood or thyroid tissue (not recorded which). The receptors stem from an adult man with Graves' disease, either hyperthyroidism or ophthalmopathy (not recorded which).

This clonotype was seen more than once but under ten times. The chain links TRBV20-1 to TRBJ1-2; 7 bases line up with TRBD1. The V segment lost 5 bases and the J segment 4 bases; nucleotides outside the gene matches: 10. Per germline, CDR1 DFQATT and CDR2 SNEGSKA (reference sequence). This CDR3 is built from 14 residues. The CDR3 nucleotides are TGCAGTGCTTCGCGGACAGGCAGCGGCTATGGCTACACCTTC. Translating it yields CSASRTGSGYGYTF.

In its sample, this clonotype was seen a few times. As DNA, the CDR3 is TGTGCCAGCAGTTCGCCGGGACGGGGCCCAGAGACCCAGTACTTC. It codes for CASSSPGRGPETQYF. This chain links TRBV6-5 with TRBJ2-5; possibly TRBD1 or TRBD2 for D (5 bases each). CDR1 and CDR2 (germline): MNHEY, SVGAGI. Trimming took off 4 bases at V and 4 bases at J, with 16 bases between the two ends. The CDR3 spans 15 residues.

The J gene is TRBJ2-7, the V gene TRBV9; 7 bases map to TRBD1. From germline, CDR1 is SGDLS and CDR2 YYNGEE. V shed 7 bases, J shed 2 bases, and the junction held 12 bases outside the gene matches. The CDR3 is 15 amino acids. Here the CDR3 reads CASSPGDSKTYEQYF. DNA of the CDR3: TGTGCCAGCTCACCAGGGGACAGCAAAACCTACGAGCAGTACTTC. Drawing the rest from reference TRBV9 and TRBJ2-7, the complete variable domain is DSGVTQTPKHLITATGQRVTLRCSPRSGDLSVYWYQQSLDQGLQFLIQYYNGEERAKGNILERFSAQQFPDLHSELNLSSLELGDSALYFCASSPGDSKTYEQYFGPGTRLTVT.

This clonotype was observed many times. The gene calls are TRBV29-1 and TRBJ2-5; possibly TRBD2 for D (6 bases). V was trimmed by 6 bases and J by 4 bases, leaving 15 bases between them. Germline assignment: CDR1 SQVTM and CDR2 ANQGSEA. CDR3 size: 13 residues. CDR3 sequence reads: CSVAPGDLETQYF. CDR3 coding DNA: TGCAGCGTCGCCCCCGGGGACTTAGAGACCCAGTACTTC.

This clonotype was seen repeatedly, ten times or more. The chain is built from TRBV7-6 and TRBJ1-1; no reliable D call. Deletions cut 0 bases from V and 0 bases from J, with 11 bases between. CDR1 and CDR2 from the germline V gene are SGHVS and FNYEAQ. CDR3 length: 16 amino acids. Written as DNA, the CDR3 is TGTGCCAGCAGCTTAGCCGGCAGGCAAATGAACACTGAAGCTTTCTTT. Amino acids: CASSLAGRQMNTEAFF.

This clonotype was observed a few times. The chain has TRBV12-3 or TRBV12-4 and TRBJ1-2; D is uncertain. V was trimmed by 2 bases and J by 2 bases, leaving 6 bases between them. The CDR3 contains 13 residues. This CDR3 is CASSLRANYGYTF. The CDR3 bases are TGTGCCAGCAGTTTAAGGGCGAACTATGGCTACACCTTC.

The gene calls are TRBV5-6 and TRBJ2-7; TRBD1 might be the D (6 bases). Trimming stripped 4 bases from V and 7 bases from J, with 24 bases between. The CDR3 is 16 amino acids. The germline CDR1 and CDR2 sequences are SGHDT and YYEEEE. CDR3 residues: CASSPRPRGSNEEQYF. The CDR3 DNA sequence: TGTGCCAGCAGCCCACGACCCAGGGGATCTAATGAGGAGCAGTACTTC.

As for this clonotype: One end of the junction does not line up with germline, which may come from a read error. V usage is TRBV2 and J usage is TRBJ1-1; a weak D match, TRBD1 (5 bases). Germline V CDR1 and CDR2: SNHLY, FYNNEI. The CDR3 has 15 amino acids. The CDR3 nucleotides read TGCGCCAGCAGCCTACACGGGGGATTAGGAACTGAAGCTTTCTTT. It codes for CASSLHGGLGTEAFF.

Regarding this clonotype: As the CDR3 is not closed by the conserved phenylalanine or tryptophan, this likely results from a read error. The chain uses TRBV7-9 and TRBJ1-1; tentatively, D is TRBD1 (5 bases). There are 13 residues in the CDR3. Germline lookup yields CDR1 SEHNR and CDR2 FQNEAQ (reference sequence). V was pared by 5 bases and J by 6 bases, with 13 bases between. CDR3 in DNA: TGTGCCAGCAGCCCAAGCGGGGGATCTGAAGCTTTCCTT. Translating gives CASSPSGGSEAFL.

There are many counts of this clonotype. The V call is TRBV2, the J call TRBJ2-2; 8 bases agree with TRBD1. V was pared by 4 bases and J by 6 bases, with 7 bases of the junction left unmatched. This CDR3 has 15 amino acids. Germline CDR1 reads SNHLY; CDR2 reads FYNNEI. The CDR3 bases are TGTGCCAGCAGTGCACCGGGACAGGTGGCCGGGGAGCTGTTTTTT. Protein: CASSAPGQVAGELFF.

This chain connects TRBV24-1 to TRBJ1-2, with 10 bases identical to TRBD1. CDR1 and CDR2 from the germline V gene are KGHDR and SFDVKD. The CDR3 has 16 amino acids. The ends lost 11 bases at V and 4 bases at J; junction bases unmatched: 15. The CDR3 coding sequence is TGTGCCAGCAGGGGACCAAAGGGACAGGGGTCCTATGGCTACACCTTC. It encodes CASRGPKGQGSYGYTF.

This sequence joins TRBV4-2 and TRBJ1-6, with 9 positions matching TRBD1. Germline CDR1 LGHNA, CDR2 YNFKEQ. The CDR3 runs to 15 residues. V lost 6 bases, J lost 10 bases, and 10 bases stayed unmatched. CDR3 sequence (DNA): TGTGCCAGCAGTCGGGACGGACAGGGGTGGTCACCCCTCCACTTT. It specifies CASSRDGQGWSPLHF.

CDR3 coding DNA: TGTGCCAGCAGTAGCGGGGGAAAGACCCAGTACTTC. This gives the protein CASSSGGKTQYF. The genes are TRBV7-9 and TRBJ2-5; 9 bases line up with TRBD2. The length of the CDR3 is 12 residues. CDR1 is SEHNR and CDR2 is FQNEAQ in the germline V gene (reference sequence). The V segment lost 6 bases and the J segment 6 bases; nucleotides outside the gene matches: 2.

This clonotype was found many times. This chain joins TRBV4-1 and TRBJ1-5; D might be TRBD1 (5 bases). Between the trimmed V and J ends, which lost 5 bases and 6 bases, there was a span of 17 bases. The CDR3 runs 15 residues. The germline CDR1 and CDR2 sequences are MGHRA and YSYEKL. CDR3 amino acids: CASSAQQGRAQPQHF. As DNA, the CDR3 is TGCGCCAGCAGCGCCCAGCAGGGAAGGGCTCAGCCCCAGCATTTT.

This clonotype was recorded many times. The rearrangement uses TRBV5-1 and TRBJ2-7; D may be TRBD1 (6 bases). Trimming took off 0 bases at V and 2 bases at J, with 12 bases between the two ends. Germline V gene lookup returns CDR1 SGHRS and CDR2 YFSETQ. The CDR3 has 15 residues. The CDR3 here is CASSLGRGRTYEQYF. CDR3 DNA sequence: TGCGCCAGCAGCTTGGGCAGGGGCCGAACCTACGAGCAGTACTTC.

There are many counts of this clonotype. This chain joins TRBV6-1 and TRBJ2-7; D unclear. The CDR3 consists of 14 residues. The germline V gene has CDR1 MNHNS and CDR2 SASEGT. Trimming removed 0 bases from V and 4 bases from J, with 10 bases in between. In nucleotides, the CDR3 is TGTGCCAGCAGTGAAGCGGCAGGTCGGTACGAGCAGTACTTC. Translated, it gives CASSEAAGRYEQYF.

The chain uses TRBV12-3 or TRBV12-4 and TRBJ2-5; D unclear. The J call may be faulty, since TRBJ2-7 better matches the DNA end. This CDR3 is 14 amino acids long. CDR3 amino acids: CASNEDGRPHEQYF. The CDR3 DNA reads TGTGCCAGCAATGAAGATGGGCGCCCCCACGAGCAGTACTTC.

This clonotype has a handful of counts. One junction end disagrees with the germline gene, perhaps due to a read error. This chain joins TRBV7-9 and TRBJ2-5, with D uncertain. Germline V lookup: CDR1 SEHNR, CDR2 FQNEAQ (reference sequence). CDR3 size: 12 residues. DNA for the CDR3: TGTGCCACCAGCAGCCCGGGAGAGACCCAGTACTTC. Its translation: CATSSPGETQYF.

Ten or more counts support this clonotype. The chain uses TRBV29-1 and TRBJ1-2; TRBD1 aligns across 7 bases. Looked up from germline, CDR1 is SQVTM and CDR2 is ANQGSEA. V dropped 3 bases and J dropped 8; count of bases not matched to a gene: 12. This CDR3 is 14 amino acids long. The CDR3 DNA sequence: TGCAGCGTTGATGGGACAGTATCTTATGAGGGCTACACCTTC. Protein product: CSVDGTVSYEGYTF.

This clonotype was seen a few times. V usage is TRBV6-5 and J usage is TRBJ2-5; 13 bases are a match to TRBD2. This CDR3 spans 17 amino acids. CDR1 is MNHEY and CDR2 is SVGAGI in the germline V gene. V gave up 5 bases and J gave up 5 bases; unmatched junction bases: 11. DNA of the CDR3: TGTGCCAGCAGTAGGGAGCCGGGACTAGCGGGGTCGGAGACCCAGTACTTC. Translation: CASSREPGLAGSETQYF.

In its sample, this clonotype was seen many times. V is TRBV20-1 and J is TRBJ1-5; 7 bases are a match to TRBD1. This CDR3 has 14 amino acids. Trimming took 5 bases from V and 1 from J; bases not matched to a gene: 5. Germline V gives CDR1 DFQATT, CDR2 SNEGSKA (reference sequence). Written as DNA, the CDR3 is TGCAGTGCTTCCGACAGGGCGAGCAATCAGCCCCAGCATTTT. Translated, it gives CSASDRASNQPQHF.

This clonotype was picked up many times. The V call is TRBV29-1, the J call TRBJ1-1; D possibly corresponds to TRBD1 (5 bases). This CDR3 has 15 residues. Per germline, CDR1 SQVTM and CDR2 ANQGSEA. Trimming removed 4 bases from V and 3 bases from J, with 18 bases in between. In DNA, the CDR3 is TGCAGCGTTGTTGGGGCCGACAGTCCCCACACTGAAGCTTTCTTT. Residues: CSVVGADSPHTEAFF.

The genes are TRBV25-1 and TRBJ2-5, with D hard to call. This CDR3 has 11 residues. V lost 0 bases and J lost 6, with 2 bases in between. The V gene's germline CDR1 is MGHDK and CDR2 SYGVNS. DNA for the CDR3: TGTGCCAGCAGTGAATACCAGACCCAGTACTTC. Translated: CASSEYQTQYF.

Turning to this clonotype: This may stem from a read error, because a much larger clone lies one nucleotide away. The chain uses TRBV29-1 and TRBJ1-5, with 9 bases matching TRBD1. Germline values: CDR1 SQVTM, CDR2 ANQGSEA. This CDR3 has 13 residues. J was trimmed by 6 bases and V by 2 bases; bases with no gene match: 2. CDR3 amino acids: CSVETGGSQPQHF. The CDR3 nucleotides read TGCAGCGTTGAAACAGGGGGCAGTCAGCCCCAGCATTTT.

A remark on this clonotype: At one of its ends the junction is not consistent with the germline gene, which may arise from a read error. The gene calls are TRBV7-7 and TRBJ2-5; no firm D call. Germline values: CDR1 SSHAT, CDR2 FNYEAQ (reference sequence). The CDR3 loop spans 14 amino acids. DNA for the CDR3: TGTGCTAGCAGCTTAAGAGAGAACCAAGAGACCCAGTACTTC. Protein: CASSLRENQETQYF.